The clone carrying this T cell receptor beta chain showed up just a few times. A far larger clone differs by one base, so this is likely a read error. The record originates from a study of low-dose radiotherapy and immunotherapy resistance in tumors. Study overall: In Cohort 2, 1 Gy per fraction was delivered every two weeks, for a total of 13 Gy over 26 weeks.

Covering alpha and beta chains, TRAV- and TRBV-specific primers were used for the first-strand cDNA. With a constant-region primer and a V-primer adapter, TCRs were subjected to approximately 18 PCR cycles of amplification. TCRdb reprocessed the reads with MiXCR, giving one entry per CDR3 protein. The sample holds under 40,000 distinct CDR3 sequences; around 47% are singletons and the top ten take approximately 6%. CDR1 is LGHDT and CDR2 is YNNKEL in the germline V gene (reference sequence). The length of the CDR3 is 15 residues. The V end lost 4 bases, the J end lost 11 bases, and 23 bases lay between the germline ends. Time point indicated: after trial treatment. Stated treatment: LDRT plus nivolumab, ipilimumab, low-dose cyclophosphamide and aspirin (RACIN trial).

The chain employs TRBV3-1 and TRBJ2-5, with D maybe TRBD2 (6 bases). This TCR was sampled from a male donor with gallbladder cancer. This specimen was PBMCs, taken after low-dose radiotherapy plus immunotherapy. The CDR3 sequence is CASSLSGTPANEQYF. The CDR3 nucleotides are TGTGCCAGCAGCCTGTCCGGGACTCCCGCCAATGAGCAGTACTTC.